Listed below are T cell receptor beta chains from one sample, sequenced in a study of regulatory T cells in long-lasting Graves disease. TCRdb passed the multiplex PCR reads through MiXCR, listing each CDR3 protein once. The sample has almost 350,000 distinct CDR3 sequences, about 18% seen once. The sequenced sample was peripheral blood mononuclear cells (PBMCs), obtained when the disease was refractory, from a patient treated with antithyroid drugs. Every receptor here comes from a female donor with Graves disease. Both conserved end residues are part of each CDR3. The order of the fields is CDR3 protein, CDR3 DNA, D gene, clone size, J gene, V gene. The D gene is left open where the match is weak. Only some rows state a clone size, as once, few, many or a class for expanded clones.

cdr3_aa: CASSGQLNQPQHF; cdr3_nt: TGTGCCAGCAGTGGACAGCTCAATCAGCCCCAGCATTTT; d_call: NA; clone_size: many; j_call: TRBJ1-5; v_call: TRBV6-2/TRBV6-3
cdr3_aa: CASSFVQGRDTQYF; cdr3_nt: TGTGCCAGCAGTTTCGTCCAGGGAAGAGATACGCAGTATTTT; d_call: NA; clone_size: NA; j_call: TRBJ2-3; v_call: TRBV12-3/TRBV12-4
cdr3_aa: CAWRTAGGSYEQYF; cdr3_nt: TGTGCCTGGAGGACAGCAGGGGGTTCCTACGAGCAGTACTTC; d_call: TRBD1; clone_size: many; j_call: TRBJ2-7; v_call: TRBV30
cdr3_aa: CASSYSASGTYEQYF; cdr3_nt: TGTGCCAGCAGTTACTCGGCTAGCGGAACCTACGAGCAGTACTTC; d_call: TRBD2; clone_size: many; j_call: TRBJ2-7; v_call: TRBV6-5
cdr3_aa: CASSLDAGTGLSEQYF; cdr3_nt: TGCGCCAGCAGCTTGGATGCAGGGACAGGGCTCTCCGAGCAGTACTTC; d_call: TRBD1; clone_size: NA; j_call: TRBJ2-7; v_call: TRBV5-1
cdr3_aa: CASSPGQGQNEQFF; cdr3_nt: TGTGCCAGCAGTCCGGGACAGGGGCAAAATGAGCAGTTCTTC; d_call: TRBD1; clone_size: few; j_call: TRBJ2-1; v_call: TRBV12-3/TRBV12-4
cdr3_aa: CASSSSGTGSGYTF; cdr3_nt: TGTGCCAGCAGCTCCTCCGGGACAGGCTCCGGCTACACCTTC; d_call: TRBD1; clone_size: many; j_call: TRBJ1-2; v_call: TRBV7-2
cdr3_aa: CASTSMQGAGSEQYF; cdr3_nt: TGTGCCAGCACCTCTATGCAGGGGGCTGGGTCCGAGCAGTACTTC; d_call: TRBD1; clone_size: many; j_call: TRBJ2-7; v_call: TRBV2
cdr3_aa: CASSPFLSDNEQFF; cdr3_nt: TGTGCCAGCAGCCCCTTCCTCTCGGACAATGAGCAGTTCTTC; d_call: NA; clone_size: once; j_call: TRBJ2-1; v_call: TRBV11-1
cdr3_aa: CASSSWAGGAYGYTF; cdr3_nt: TGTGCCAGCAGTTCGTGGGCAGGGGGAGCCTATGGCTACACCTTC; d_call: TRBD1; clone_size: many; j_call: TRBJ1-2; v_call: TRBV6-5
cdr3_aa: CSAKEGGLSTEAFF; cdr3_nt: TGCAGTGCTAAGGAGGGAGGGCTGTCTACTGAAGCTTTCTTT; d_call: NA; clone_size: many; j_call: TRBJ1-1; v_call: TRBV20-1
cdr3_aa: CASSLEGARTNEKLFF; cdr3_nt: TGTGCCAGCAGTTTAGAGGGGGCGAGAACTAATGAAAAACTGTTTTTT; d_call: TRBD1; clone_size: many; j_call: TRBJ1-4; v_call: TRBV12-3/TRBV12-4
cdr3_aa: CSGSGKETQYF; cdr3_nt: TGCAGCGGTAGCGGGAAAGAGACCCAGTACTTC; d_call: TRBD2; clone_size: many; j_call: TRBJ2-5; v_call: TRBV29-1
cdr3_aa: CAWSAPDSWTEAFF; cdr3_nt: TGTGCCTGGAGTGCCCCGGACAGCTGGACTGAAGCTTTCTTT; d_call: NA; clone_size: NA; j_call: TRBJ1-1; v_call: TRBV30
cdr3_aa: CASSHQDLTHEQYF; cdr3_nt: TGTGCCAGCAGCCATCAAGACCTGACCCACGAGCAGTACTTC; d_call: NA; clone_size: NA; j_call: TRBJ2-7; v_call: TRBV4-2
cdr3_aa: CASRPPTGAGLAGAAGEQFF; cdr3_nt: TGTGCCAGCAGACCACCTACAGGGGCGGGACTAGCGGGGGCCGCTGGTGAGCAGTTCTTC; d_call: TRBD2; clone_size: NA; j_call: TRBJ2-1; v_call: TRBV6-1
cdr3_aa: CASSFHLSGAPKYGNQPQHF; cdr3_nt: TGTGCCAGCAGCTTCCACCTGAGCGGGGCCCCTAAGTACGGCAATCAGCCCCAGCATTTT; d_call: NA; clone_size: NA; j_call: TRBJ1-5; v_call: TRBV7-3
cdr3_aa: CASTPLAGEYNEQFF; cdr3_nt: TGTGCCAGTACCCCACTAGCGGGGGAGTACAATGAGCAGTTCTTC; d_call: TRBD2; clone_size: NA; j_call: TRBJ2-1; v_call: TRBV19
cdr3_aa: CASRADLSYEKLFF; cdr3_nt: TGTGCCAGCAGGGCGGACCTGAGCTATGAAAAACTGTTTTTT; d_call: NA; clone_size: many; j_call: TRBJ1-4; v_call: TRBV12-3/TRBV12-4
cdr3_aa: CASSLGDRNYEQYF; cdr3_nt: TGCGCCAGCAGCTTGGGGGACAGAAACTACGAGCAGTACTTC; d_call: TRBD1; clone_size: few; j_call: TRBJ2-7; v_call: TRBV5-1
cdr3_aa: CAWSQGVRDTEAFF; cdr3_nt: TGTGCCTGGAGTCAGGGAGTAAGGGACACTGAAGCTTTCTTT; d_call: NA; clone_size: many; j_call: TRBJ1-1; v_call: TRBV30
cdr3_aa: CASSLSRNAGELFF; cdr3_nt: TGTGCCAGCAGCTTATCGCGAAACGCCGGGGAGCTGTTTTTT; d_call: NA; clone_size: NA; j_call: TRBJ2-2; v_call: TRBV7-2